This TCR beta chain was profiled in a study of T cells expressing NK-cell markers. Study results and limitations: Whether expanded NKG2C-expressing T cell clones recognize HCMV is unknown. The dominant NKG2C+ clonotypes represented about 1.0-7.5% of CD8+ T cells in six or seven donors.

Germline assignment: CDR1 SQVTM and CDR2 ANQGSEA. The CDR3 covers 12 residues. With regard to this clonotype: Its cognate antigen is unknown.

For each CDR3 protein, TCRdb gives one entry from its re-call of the 5' RACE reads, without DNA. The repertoire shows a few hundred thousand distinct CDR3 sequences; the top ten hold 1.4%. The TCR comes from a woman between 50 and 59 years old in good health. The rearrangement joins TRBV29-1 to TRBJ2-7; TCRdb proposes TRBD1, but this gene call is untestable without DNA. The sequenced material came from blood T cells: a sorted CD56 or NKG2C T cell subset, CD4+ or CD8+ T cells, or bulk PBMC T cells (not recorded which). CDR3 loop: CSTWDSSYEQYF.